The next 3 T cell receptor beta chains were all read from a single sample in a study of cytomegalovirus exposure and HLA in healthy donors. The PCR contained 60 Vbeta and 13 Jbeta primers. Here immunoSEQ multiplex PCR was the method, and the copy in TCRdb shows in-frame clones only, minus some. The sample table includes approximately 120,000 clones. The sequencing input was PBMCs. The receptors originated from a man aged 25-40 years in good health and CMV-seronegative.

The chain recombines TRBV6-1 with TRBJ2-2, with a weak D call TRBD1 (6 bases). The V end lost 6 bases, the J end lost 1 base, and 9 bases lay between the germline ends. The CDR3 runs 14 residues. CDR1 and CDR2 from the germline V gene are MNHNS and SASEGT. Here the CDR3 reads CASRYRENTGELFF. CDR3 nucleotides: TGTGCCAGCAGATACAGGGAGAACACCGGGGAGCTGTTTTTT.

The rearrangement joins TRBV19 to TRBJ1-2, with a weak D call TRBD1 (5 bases). CDR1 is LNHDA, CDR2 SQIVND, per germline (reference sequence). Trimming took 6 bases from V and 6 from J, leaving 14 bases between them. This CDR3 comprises 13 residues. The CDR3 DNA reads TGTGCCAGTAGCTTGCAGGGTTCGGATGGCTACACCTTC. Translated, it gives CASSLQGSDGYTF.

V and J are TRBV2 and TRBJ1-2; weak D call: TRBD1 (5 bases). This CDR3 comprises 15 residues. Trimming pared 4 bases from V and 4 bases from J, leaving 16 bases between. CDR1 is SNHLY and CDR2 is FYNNEI in the germline V gene. Written as DNA, the CDR3 is TGTGCCAGCAGTGGAGCCGACCGGGGGGTCTATGGCTACACCTTC. Protein sequence: CASSGADRGVYGYTF.